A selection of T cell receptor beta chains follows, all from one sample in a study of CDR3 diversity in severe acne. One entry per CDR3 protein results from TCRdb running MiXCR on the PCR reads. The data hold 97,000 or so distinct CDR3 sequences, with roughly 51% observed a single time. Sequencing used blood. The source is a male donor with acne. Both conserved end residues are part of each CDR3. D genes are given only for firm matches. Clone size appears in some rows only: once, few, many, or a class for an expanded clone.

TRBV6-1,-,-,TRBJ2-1,CASSESDRNEQFF,TGTGCCAGCAGTGAATCGGATCGCAATGAGCAGTTCTTC
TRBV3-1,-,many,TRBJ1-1,CASSGYREAEAFF,TGTGCCAGCAGCGGCTACAGGGAGGCTGAAGCTTTCTTT
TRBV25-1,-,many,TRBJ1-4,CASSDLTVPTNEKLFF,TGTGCCAGCAGTGACCTTACGGTGCCGACTAATGAAAAACTGTTTTTT
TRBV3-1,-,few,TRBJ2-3,CASSQFPLPGGSTDTQYF,TGTGCCAGCAGCCAATTCCCCCTCCCCGGGGGAAGCACAGATACGCAGTATTTT
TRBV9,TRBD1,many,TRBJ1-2,CASSPSTGHGYTF,TGTGCCAGCAGCCCTTCGACAGGGCATGGCTACACCTTC
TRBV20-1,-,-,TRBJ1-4,CSASLEGSEKLFF,TGCAGTGCTAGCCTCGAGGGAAGTGAAAAACTGTTTTTT
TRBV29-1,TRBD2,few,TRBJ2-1,CSVPRLADYNEQFF,TGCAGCGTTCCCCGACTAGCGGACTACAATGAGCAGTTCTTC
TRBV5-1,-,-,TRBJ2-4,CASSRTAENIQYF,TGCGCCAGCAGCCGGACGGCAGAAAACATTCAGTACTTC
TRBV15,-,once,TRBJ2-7,CATSDTTYEQYF,TGTGCCACCAGCGACACCACCTACGAGCAGTACTTC
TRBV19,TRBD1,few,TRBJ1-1,CASRSTGGWINTEAFF,TGTGCCAGTAGATCGACAGGGGGATGGATAAACACTGAAGCTTTCTTT
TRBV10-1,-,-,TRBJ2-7,CASSEDDYREGEQYF,TGTGCCAGCAGTGAAGATGACTACAGGGAGGGGGAGCAGTACTTC
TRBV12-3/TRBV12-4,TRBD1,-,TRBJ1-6,CASRRTGDNSPLHF,TGTGCCAGCAGGAGGACAGGGGATAATTCACCCCTCCACTTT
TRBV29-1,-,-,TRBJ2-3,CSIDGSQGRPDMRYF,TGCAGCATTGATGGCTCCCAGGGCCGGCCAGATATGCGGTATTTT
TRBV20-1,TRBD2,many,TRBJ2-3,CSASSTSGGGPDTQYF,TGCAGTGCTTCTTCGACTAGCGGGGGGGGCCCAGATACGCAGTATTTT
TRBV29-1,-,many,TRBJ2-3,CSAGRDGGPDTQYF,TGCAGCGCCGGACGGGACGGAGGTCCAGATACGCAGTATTTT
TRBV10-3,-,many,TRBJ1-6,CATHDLGGYNSPLHF,TGTGCCACCCATGACCTCGGGGGCTATAATTCACCCCTCCACTTT
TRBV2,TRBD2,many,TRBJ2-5,CASSGTSGEETQYF,TGTGCCAGCAGTGGGACTAGCGGAGAAGAGACCCAGTACTTC
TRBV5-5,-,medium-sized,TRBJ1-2,CATSGESGYGYTF,TGTGCCACCTCAGGGGAGAGCGGGTATGGCTACACCTTC
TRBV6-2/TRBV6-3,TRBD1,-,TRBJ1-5,CASRPDRGNQPQHF,TGTGCCAGCAGACCGGACAGGGGGAATCAGCCCCAGCATTTT
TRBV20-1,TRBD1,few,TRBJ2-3,CSARPGTGGTDTQYF,TGCAGTGCTAGACCCGGGACAGGGGGCACAGATACGCAGTATTTT
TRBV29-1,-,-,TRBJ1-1,CSVDPGPFRDEAFF,TGCAGCGTTGATCCCGGTCCGTTCAGGGATGAAGCTTTCTTT
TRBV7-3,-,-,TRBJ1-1,CASSLSRQDHTEAFF,TGTGCCAGCAGCTTAAGCCGGCAAGATCACACTGAAGCTTTCTTT
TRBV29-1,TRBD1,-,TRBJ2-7,CSVLTGKAYEQYF,TGCAGCGTCTTGACAGGGAAAGCCTACGAGCAGTACTTC
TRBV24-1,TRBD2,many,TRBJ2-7,CATSDRLAGLYRDYEQYF,TGTGCCACCAGTGATAGGCTAGCGGGACTGTATCGGGACTACGAGCAGTACTTC
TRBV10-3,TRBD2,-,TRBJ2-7,CAAGTTLYEQYF,TGTGCCGCCGGGACTACACTTTACGAGCAGTACTTC
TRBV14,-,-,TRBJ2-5,CASSQIQETQYF,TGTGCCAGCAGCCAGATTCAAGAGACCCAGTACTTC
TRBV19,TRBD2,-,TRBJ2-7,CASSTTSSGRIYEQYF,TGTGCCAGTAGTACGACTTCTAGCGGGAGAATCTACGAGCAGTACTTC
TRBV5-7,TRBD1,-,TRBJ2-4,CASRNYRDSNHIQYF,TGTGCCAGCAGGAACTACCGGGACAGCAATCACATTCAGTACTTC
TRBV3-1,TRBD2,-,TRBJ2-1,CASSQELAGHNEQFF,TGTGCCAGCAGCCAAGAACTAGCGGGCCACAATGAGCAGTTCTTC
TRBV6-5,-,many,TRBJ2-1,CASTSQGSEQFF,TGTGCCAGCACTTCACAGGGTAGTGAGCAGTTCTTC
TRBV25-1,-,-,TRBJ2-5,CASSESAQQYF,TGTGCCAGCAGTGAATCTGCCCAGCAGTACTTC
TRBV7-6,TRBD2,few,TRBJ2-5,CASSRLAGWQETQYF,TGTGCCAGCAGCCGACTAGCGGGATGGCAAGAGACCCAGTACTTC
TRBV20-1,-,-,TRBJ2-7,CSARVRGGEQYF,TGCAGTGCTAGAGTTAGGGGGGGGGAGCAGTACTTC